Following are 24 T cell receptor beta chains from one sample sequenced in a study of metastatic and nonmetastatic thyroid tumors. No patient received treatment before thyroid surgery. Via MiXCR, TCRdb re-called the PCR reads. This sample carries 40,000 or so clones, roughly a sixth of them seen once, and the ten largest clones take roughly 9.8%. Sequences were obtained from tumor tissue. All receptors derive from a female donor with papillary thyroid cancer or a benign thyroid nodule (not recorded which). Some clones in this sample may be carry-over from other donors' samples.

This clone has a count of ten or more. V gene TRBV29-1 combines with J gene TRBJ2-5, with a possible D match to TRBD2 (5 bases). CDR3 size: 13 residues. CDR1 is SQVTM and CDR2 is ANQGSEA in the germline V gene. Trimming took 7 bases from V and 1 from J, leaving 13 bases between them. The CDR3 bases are TGCAGCGCACCCACCGAGGGCCAAGAGACCCAGTACTTC. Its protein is CSAPTEGQETQYF.

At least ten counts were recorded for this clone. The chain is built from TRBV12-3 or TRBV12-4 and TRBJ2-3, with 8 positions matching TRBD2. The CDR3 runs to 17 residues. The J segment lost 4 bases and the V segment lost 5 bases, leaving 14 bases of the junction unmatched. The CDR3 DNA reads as TGTGCCAGCAGTCTACCTTTAGCGGGACCTAGGGCAGATACGCAGTATTTT. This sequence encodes CASSLPLAGPRADTQYF.

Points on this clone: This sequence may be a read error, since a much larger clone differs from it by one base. The CDR3 bases are TGCGCCATCAGCTTGGCGCCAGCCTACGAGCAGTACTTC. It encodes CAISLAPAYEQYF. J is TRBJ2-7 and V is TRBV5-1; D not certain. The CDR3 extends over 13 amino acids. Germline V gene data show CDR1 as SGHRS and CDR2 as YFSETQ.

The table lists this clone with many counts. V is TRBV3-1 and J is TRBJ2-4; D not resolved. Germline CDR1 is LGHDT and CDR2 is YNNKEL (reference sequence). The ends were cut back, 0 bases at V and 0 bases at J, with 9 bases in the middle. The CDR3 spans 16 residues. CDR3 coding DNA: TGTGCCAGCAGCCAAGACCCAGGAATAGCCAAAAACATTCAGTACTTC. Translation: CASSQDPGIAKNIQYF. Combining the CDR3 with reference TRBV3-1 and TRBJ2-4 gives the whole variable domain DTAVSQTPKYLVTQMGNDKSIKCEQNLGHDTMYWYKQDSKKFLKIMFSYNNKELIINETVPNRFSPKSPDKAHLNLHINSLELGDSAVYFCASSQDPGIAKNIQYFGAGTRLSVL.

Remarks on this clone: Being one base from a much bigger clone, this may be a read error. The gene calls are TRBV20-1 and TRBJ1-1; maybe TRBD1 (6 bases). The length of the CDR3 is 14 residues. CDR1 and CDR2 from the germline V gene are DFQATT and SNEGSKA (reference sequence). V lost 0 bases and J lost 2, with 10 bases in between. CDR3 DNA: TGCAGTGCTAGAGACACAGGGAATAACACTGAAGCTTTCTTT. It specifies CSARDTGNNTEAFF.

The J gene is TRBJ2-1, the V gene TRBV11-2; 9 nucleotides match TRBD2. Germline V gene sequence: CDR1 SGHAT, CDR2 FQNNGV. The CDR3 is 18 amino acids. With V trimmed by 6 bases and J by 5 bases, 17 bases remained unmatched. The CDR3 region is CASSDSGTSFIFHNEQFF. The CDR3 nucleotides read TGTGCCAGCAGTGATTCCGGGACTAGCTTTATCTTCCACAATGAGCAGTTCTTC.

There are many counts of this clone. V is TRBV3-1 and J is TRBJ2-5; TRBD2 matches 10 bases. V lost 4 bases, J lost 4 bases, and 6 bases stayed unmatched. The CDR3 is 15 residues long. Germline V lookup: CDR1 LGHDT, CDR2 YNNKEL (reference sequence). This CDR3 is CASSPSGRAAETQYF. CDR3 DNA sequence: TGTGCCAGCAGCCCAAGCGGGAGGGCGGCAGAGACCCAGTACTTC.

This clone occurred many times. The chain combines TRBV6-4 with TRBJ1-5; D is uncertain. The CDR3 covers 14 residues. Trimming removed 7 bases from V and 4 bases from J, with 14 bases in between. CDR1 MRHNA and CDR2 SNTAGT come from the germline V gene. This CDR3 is CASTEDGPNQPQHF. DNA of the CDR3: TGTGCCAGCACCGAGGACGGTCCTAATCAGCCCCAGCATTTT.

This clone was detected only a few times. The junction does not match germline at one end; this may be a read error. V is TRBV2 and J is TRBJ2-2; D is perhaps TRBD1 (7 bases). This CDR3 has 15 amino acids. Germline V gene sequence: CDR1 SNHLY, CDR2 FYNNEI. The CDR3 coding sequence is TGTGCCAGTAGGGTCAGGGGGGTTGGCACCGGGGAGCTGTCTTTT. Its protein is CASRVRGVGTGELSF.

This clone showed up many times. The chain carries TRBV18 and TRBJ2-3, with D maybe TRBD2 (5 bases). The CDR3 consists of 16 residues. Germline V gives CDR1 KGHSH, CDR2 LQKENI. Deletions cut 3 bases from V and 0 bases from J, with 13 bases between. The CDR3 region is CASSPEGGSSTDTQYF. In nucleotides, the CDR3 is TGTGCCAGCTCACCTGAGGGCGGCTCTAGCACAGATACGCAGTATTTT.

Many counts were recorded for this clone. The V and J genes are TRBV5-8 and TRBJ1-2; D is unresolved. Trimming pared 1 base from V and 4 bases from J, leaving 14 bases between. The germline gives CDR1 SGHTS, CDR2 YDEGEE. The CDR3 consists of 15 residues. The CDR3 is CASSLNQVRGYGYTF. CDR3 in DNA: TGTGCCAGCAGCTTGAATCAGGTTCGAGGCTATGGCTACACCTTC.

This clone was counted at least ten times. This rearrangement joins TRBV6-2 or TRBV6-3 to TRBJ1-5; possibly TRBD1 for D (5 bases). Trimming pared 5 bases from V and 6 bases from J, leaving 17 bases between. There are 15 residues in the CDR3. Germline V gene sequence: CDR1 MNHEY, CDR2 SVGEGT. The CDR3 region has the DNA TGTGCCAGCAGTCCTAGGGGATTCAGAGGTCAGCCCCAGCATTTT. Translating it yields CASSPRGFRGQPQHF.

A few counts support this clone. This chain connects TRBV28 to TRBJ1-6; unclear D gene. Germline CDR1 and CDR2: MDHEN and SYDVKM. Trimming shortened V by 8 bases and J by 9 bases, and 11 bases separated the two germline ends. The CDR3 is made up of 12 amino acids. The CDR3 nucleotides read TGTGCCAGCGGGAATATAGGTTCACCCCTCCACTTT. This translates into CASGNIGSPLHF.

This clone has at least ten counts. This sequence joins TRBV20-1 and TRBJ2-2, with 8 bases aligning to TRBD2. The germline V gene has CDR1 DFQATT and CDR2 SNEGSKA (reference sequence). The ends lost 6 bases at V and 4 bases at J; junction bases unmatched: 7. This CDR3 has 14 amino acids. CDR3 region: CSAGGAGATGELFF. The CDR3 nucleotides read TGCAGTGCCGGGGGGGCGGGAGCCACCGGGGAGCTGTTTTTT.

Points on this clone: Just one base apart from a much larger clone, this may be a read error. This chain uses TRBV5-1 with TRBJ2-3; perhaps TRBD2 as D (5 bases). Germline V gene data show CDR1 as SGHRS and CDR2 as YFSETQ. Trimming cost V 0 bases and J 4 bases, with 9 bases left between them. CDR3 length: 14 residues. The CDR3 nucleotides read TGCGCCAGCAGCTTGGCCCTCGGGGCAGATACGCAGTATTTT. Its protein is CASSLALGADTQYF.

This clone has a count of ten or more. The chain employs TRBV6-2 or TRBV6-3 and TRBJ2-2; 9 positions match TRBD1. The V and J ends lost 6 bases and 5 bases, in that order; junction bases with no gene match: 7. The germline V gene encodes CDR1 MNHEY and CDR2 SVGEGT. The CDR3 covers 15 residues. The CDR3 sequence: CASRAGTGYTGELFF. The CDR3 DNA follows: TGTGCCAGCAGGGCCGGGACAGGGTATACCGGGGAGCTGTTTTTT.

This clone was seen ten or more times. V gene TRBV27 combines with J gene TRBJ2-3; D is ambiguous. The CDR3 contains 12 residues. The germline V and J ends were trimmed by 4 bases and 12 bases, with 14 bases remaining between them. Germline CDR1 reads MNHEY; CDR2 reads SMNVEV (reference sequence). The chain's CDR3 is CASSSRASSQYF. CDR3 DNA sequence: TGTGCCAGCAGTTCCCGGGCCTCCTCTCAGTATTTT.

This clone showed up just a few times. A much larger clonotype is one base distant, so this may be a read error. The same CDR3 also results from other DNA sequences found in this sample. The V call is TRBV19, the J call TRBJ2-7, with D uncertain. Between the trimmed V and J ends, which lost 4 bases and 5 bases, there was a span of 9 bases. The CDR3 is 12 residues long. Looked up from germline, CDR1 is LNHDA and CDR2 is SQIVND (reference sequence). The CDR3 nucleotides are TGTGCCAGTAGTAAGGGTTCCCACGAGCAGTACTTC. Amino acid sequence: CASSKGSHEQYF. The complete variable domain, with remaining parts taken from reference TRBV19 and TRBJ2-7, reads DGGITQSPKYLFRKEGQNVTLSCEQNLNHDAMYWYRQDPGQGLRLIYYSQIVNDFQKGDIAEGYSVSREKKESFPLTVTSAQKNPTAFYLCASSKGSHEQYFGPGTRLTVT.

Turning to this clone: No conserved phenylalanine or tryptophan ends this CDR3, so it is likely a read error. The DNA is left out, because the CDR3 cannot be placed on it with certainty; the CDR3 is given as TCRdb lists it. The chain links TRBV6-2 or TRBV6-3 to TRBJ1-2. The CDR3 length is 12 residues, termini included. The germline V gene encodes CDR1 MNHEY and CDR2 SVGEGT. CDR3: CASSYLGYGYTL.

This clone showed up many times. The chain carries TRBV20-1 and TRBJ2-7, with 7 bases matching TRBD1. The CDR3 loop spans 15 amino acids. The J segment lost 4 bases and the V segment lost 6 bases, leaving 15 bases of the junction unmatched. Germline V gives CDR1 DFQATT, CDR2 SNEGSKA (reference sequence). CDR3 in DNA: TGCAGTGCGCAGACGAGACAGGGTACGGGGTACGAGCAGTACTTC. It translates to CSAQTRQGTGYEQYF.

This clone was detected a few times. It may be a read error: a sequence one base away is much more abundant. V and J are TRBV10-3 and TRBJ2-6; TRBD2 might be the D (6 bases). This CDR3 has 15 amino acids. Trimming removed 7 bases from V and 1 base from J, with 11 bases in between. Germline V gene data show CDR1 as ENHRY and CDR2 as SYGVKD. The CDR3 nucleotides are TGTGCCATCACGGGGGAAGTATCTGGGGCCAACGTCCTGACTTTC. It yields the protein CAITGEVSGANVLTF.

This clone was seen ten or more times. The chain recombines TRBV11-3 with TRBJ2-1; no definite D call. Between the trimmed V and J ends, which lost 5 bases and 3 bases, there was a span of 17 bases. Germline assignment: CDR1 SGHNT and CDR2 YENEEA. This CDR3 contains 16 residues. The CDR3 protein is CASSPRGRALYNEQFF. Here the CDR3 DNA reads TGTGCCAGCAGCCCCCGTGGTAGGGCCCTCTACAATGAGCAGTTCTTC.

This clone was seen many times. As DNA, the CDR3 is TGTGCCAGCAGCTTAGAAGGAATCGAAGCTTTCTTT. This codes for CASSLEGIEAFF. The rearrangement uses TRBV7-9 and TRBJ1-1; no clear D. Trimming shortened V by 1 base and J by 8 bases, and 8 bases separated the two germline ends. The CDR3 runs to 12 residues. CDR1 is SEHNR and CDR2 is FQNEAQ in the germline V gene (reference sequence).

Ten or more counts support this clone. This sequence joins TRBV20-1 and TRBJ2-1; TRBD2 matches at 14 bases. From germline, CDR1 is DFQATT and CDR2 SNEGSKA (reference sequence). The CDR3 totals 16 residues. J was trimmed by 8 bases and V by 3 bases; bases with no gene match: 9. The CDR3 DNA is TGCAGTGCTAGTCCCGGGACTAGCGGGAGTCTTGATGAGCAGTTCTTC. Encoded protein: CSASPGTSGSLDEQFF.